This TCR beta chain came from a study of T cell changes during pregnancy in multiple sclerosis. This CDR3 is built from 11 residues. Germline CDR1 DFQATT, CDR2 SNEGSKA (reference sequence). Concerning this clone: In the same sample, other DNA sequences code for this CDR3.

TCRdb's copy holds only in-frame clones and misses some; the assay was immunoSEQ multiplex PCR. The repertoire consists of about 64,000 clones, with approximately 96% occurring once and the leading ten covering under 2.5%. This TCR was recovered from a female donor with multiple sclerosis, enrolled in a pregnancy study. The input for sequencing was CD8+ T cells from peripheral blood mononuclear cells, taken after pregnancy. This chain connects TRBV20-1 to TRBJ1-1; no clear D gene. The CDR3 spells CSATGNTEAFF. CDR3 DNA: TGCAGCGCCACGGGTAACACTGAAGCTTTCTTT.